The rows below give T cell receptor beta chains drawn from one sample of a study of human T cells and chemical hapten exposure. TCRdb analysed the RACE reads with MiXCR anew, one entry per CDR3 protein. Among about 350,000 distinct CDR3 sequences listed, around 5.5% were seen once. Material: whole blood, obtained in connection with sensitization to the hapten diphenylcyclopropenone (DPC). All receptors come from a woman in her late teens or twenties with alopecia areata. Some clones in this sample may be carry-over from other donors' samples. Both conserved end residues are part of each CDR3. Each record gives: V gene, D gene, clone size, J gene, CDR3 DNA, CDR3 protein. The D gene is left open where the match is weak. Not all rows give a size; the values are once, few, many and, for expanded clones, a class.

v_call: TRBV4-1
d_call: TRBD1
clone_size: few
j_call: TRBJ1-3
cdr3_nt: TGCGCCAGCAGCCAAGGCGAGGGGGCTACTGGAAACACCATATATTTT
cdr3_aa: CASSQGEGATGNTIYF

v_call: TRBV28
d_call: .
clone_size: few
j_call: TRBJ2-7
cdr3_nt: TGTGCCAGCAGTTTCTACCAATACGAGCAGTACTTC
cdr3_aa: CASSFYQYEQYF

v_call: TRBV7-9
d_call: .
clone_size: many
j_call: TRBJ2-3
cdr3_nt: TGTGCCAGCAGCCTACAGGGATGGGATACAGATACGCAGTATTTT
cdr3_aa: CASSLQGWDTDTQYF

v_call: TRBV18
d_call: .
clone_size: few
j_call: TRBJ1-1
cdr3_nt: TGTGCCAGCTCACCGGAGCAAACGGGCACTGAAGCTTTCTTT
cdr3_aa: CASSPEQTGTEAFF

v_call: TRBV5-6
d_call: .
clone_size: .
j_call: TRBJ2-7
cdr3_nt: TGTGCCAGCAGCCTAGTAAGCAGGGGATGGGAGCAGTACTTC
cdr3_aa: CASSLVSRGWEQYF

v_call: TRBV19
d_call: TRBD2
clone_size: .
j_call: TRBJ2-1
cdr3_nt: TGTGCCAGTAGTAAGAGGGGACTAGCGGGGGTCTACAATGAGCAGTTCTTC
cdr3_aa: CASSKRGLAGVYNEQFF

v_call: TRBV12-5
d_call: TRBD1
clone_size: .
j_call: TRBJ1-4
cdr3_nt: TGTGCTAGTGGTTCAGGGACAGGGGCGGTTGAAAAACTGTTTTTT
cdr3_aa: CASGSGTGAVEKLFF

v_call: TRBV11-2
d_call: .
clone_size: many
j_call: TRBJ2-3
cdr3_nt: TGTGCCAGCAGCTTTTTTCGGGTTTTGCGCACAGATACGCAGTATTTT
cdr3_aa: CASSFFRVLRTDTQYF

v_call: TRBV4-3
d_call: .
clone_size: many
j_call: TRBJ1-5
cdr3_nt: TGCGCCAGCAGCCAAGAATGGGGGGGAGGGATAAGCAATCAGCCCCAGCATTTT
cdr3_aa: CASSQEWGGGISNQPQHF

v_call: TRBV4-1
d_call: .
clone_size: few
j_call: TRBJ2-5
cdr3_nt: TGCGCCAGCAGCTATCGACAGGCCCAAGAGACCCAGTACTTC
cdr3_aa: CASSYRQAQETQYF

v_call: TRBV4-3
d_call: .
clone_size: many
j_call: TRBJ1-4
cdr3_nt: TGCGCCAGCAGCCAAGATTTTAGGGTCACTAATGAAAAACTGTTTTTT
cdr3_aa: CASSQDFRVTNEKLFF

v_call: TRBV6-5
d_call: .
clone_size: .
j_call: TRBJ2-7
cdr3_nt: TGTGCCAGCAGAAAGCCAGGGCAGAACGAGCAGTACTTC
cdr3_aa: CASRKPGQNEQYF

v_call: TRBV14
d_call: .
clone_size: many
j_call: TRBJ2-2
cdr3_nt: TGTGCCAGCAGCCCCAGGGTGAGCGGGGAGCTGTTTTTT
cdr3_aa: CASSPRVSGELFF

v_call: TRBV12-3/TRBV12-4
d_call: TRBD1
clone_size: many
j_call: TRBJ1-1
cdr3_nt: TGTGCCAGCAGGACAGAGACAGGGGGGACTGAAGCTTTCTTT
cdr3_aa: CASRTETGGTEAFF

v_call: TRBV12-3/TRBV12-4
d_call: TRBD2
clone_size: few
j_call: TRBJ2-3
cdr3_nt: TGTGCCAGCAGTTTGGGTTCTAGCGGGAGTGGCACAGATACGCAGTATTTT
cdr3_aa: CASSLGSSGSGTDTQYF

v_call: TRBV7-9
d_call: TRBD1
clone_size: few
j_call: TRBJ2-3
cdr3_nt: TGTGCCAGCAGCACCGGGACAGGGGAGGCAGATACGCAGTATTTT
cdr3_aa: CASSTGTGEADTQYF

v_call: TRBV25-1
d_call: TRBD1
clone_size: few
j_call: TRBJ1-2
cdr3_nt: TGTGCCACCTCAGGACAGGGTGGCTATGGCTACACCTTC
cdr3_aa: CATSGQGGYGYTF

v_call: TRBV6-6
d_call: .
clone_size: many
j_call: TRBJ1-1
cdr3_nt: TGTGCCAGCATGTACGGCGGGCGCGACACTGAAGCTTTCTTT
cdr3_aa: CASMYGGRDTEAFF

v_call: TRBV5-1
d_call: TRBD2
clone_size: .
j_call: TRBJ2-3
cdr3_nt: TGCGCCAGCAGCTTGGGACTAGCGGGGAACACAGATACGCAGTATTTT
cdr3_aa: CASSLGLAGNTDTQYF

v_call: TRBV10-3
d_call: .
clone_size: many
j_call: TRBJ2-7
cdr3_nt: TGTGCCATCAGTGATATGCAGGGAACGGGTTACGAGCAGTACTTC
cdr3_aa: CAISDMQGTGYEQYF

v_call: TRBV7-2
d_call: TRBD1
clone_size: many
j_call: TRBJ1-4
cdr3_nt: TGTGCCAGCAGCCGGGGGACAGGAGATACCTTTAATGAAAAACTGTTTTTT
cdr3_aa: CASSRGTGDTFNEKLFF

v_call: TRBV19
d_call: .
clone_size: few
j_call: TRBJ1-1
cdr3_nt: TGTGCCAGTAGTATAAAAATTAAGGGTCAGGTGAACACTGAAGCTTTCTTT
cdr3_aa: CASSIKIKGQVNTEAFF

v_call: TRBV5-1
d_call: .
clone_size: few
j_call: TRBJ1-2
cdr3_nt: TGCGCCAGCAGCTTGGTCGGCAGACCTAACTATGGCTACACCTTC
cdr3_aa: CASSLVGRPNYGYTF

v_call: TRBV7-6
d_call: .
clone_size: many
j_call: TRBJ1-3
cdr3_nt: TGTGCCAGCAGCCCCAGCCCCCGACTGAACACCATATATTTT
cdr3_aa: CASSPSPRLNTIYF

v_call: TRBV7-9
d_call: .
clone_size: many
j_call: TRBJ2-5
cdr3_nt: TGTGCCAGCTCCTCCTTCACGGCGCAAGAGACCCAGTACTTC
cdr3_aa: CASSSFTAQETQYF

v_call: TRBV7-2
d_call: .
clone_size: many
j_call: TRBJ1-1
cdr3_nt: TGTGCCAGCAGCTTCAGCAGCACCACTGAAGCTTTCTTT
cdr3_aa: CASSFSSTTEAFF

v_call: TRBV20-1
d_call: .
clone_size: many
j_call: TRBJ2-7
cdr3_nt: TGCAGTGCTAGTAGTAATAACTACGAGCAGTACTTC
cdr3_aa: CSASSNNYEQYF

v_call: TRBV6-5
d_call: .
clone_size: many
j_call: TRBJ2-7
cdr3_nt: TGTGCCAGCAGTTCTCCCGGGTCTACGGGGTCCTACGAGCAGTACTTC
cdr3_aa: CASSSPGSTGSYEQYF

v_call: TRBV4-3
d_call: TRBD2
clone_size: .
j_call: TRBJ2-1
cdr3_nt: TGCGCCAGCAGCCAAGATCCGGCGGGGGGGGTATACAATGAGCAGTTCTTC
cdr3_aa: CASSQDPAGGVYNEQFF

v_call: TRBV6-2/TRBV6-3
d_call: .
clone_size: many
j_call: TRBJ1-1
cdr3_nt: TGTGCCAGCAAACTGACAGGGAACACTGAAGCTTTCTTT
cdr3_aa: CASKLTGNTEAFF

v_call: TRBV11-2
d_call: TRBD1
clone_size: few
j_call: TRBJ1-3
cdr3_nt: TGTGCCAGCAGCCGACGGGGACAGGGGGCTGGAAACACCATATATTTT
cdr3_aa: CASSRRGQGAGNTIYF

v_call: TRBV27
d_call: TRBD1
clone_size: .
j_call: TRBJ2-7
cdr3_nt: TGTGCCACCTCCCGTGGACAGGGTCCCTACGAGCAGTACTTC
cdr3_aa: CATSRGQGPYEQYF

v_call: TRBV12-3/TRBV12-4
d_call: .
clone_size: few
j_call: TRBJ1-3
cdr3_nt: TGTGCCAGCAGTTCCTGGACGTTGGTAAACGCTGGAAACACCATATATTTT
cdr3_aa: CASSSWTLVNAGNTIYF

v_call: TRBV15
d_call: TRBD2
clone_size: few
j_call: TRBJ2-1
cdr3_nt: TGTGCCACCGGAGTTGGGCGACGGGGGGTGCAGTTCTTC
cdr3_aa: CATGVGRRGVQFF

v_call: TRBV4-2
d_call: .
clone_size: few
j_call: TRBJ2-5
cdr3_nt: TGTGCCAGCAGCCAGGAAAGACTAGACCCCCAGGCCCAGTACTTC
cdr3_aa: CASSQERLDPQAQYF

v_call: TRBV7-8
d_call: TRBD1
clone_size: many
j_call: TRBJ2-3
cdr3_nt: TGTGCCAGCAGCTCGGGACAGGGTCTGGGCGCAGATACGCAGTATTTT
cdr3_aa: CASSSGQGLGADTQYF

v_call: TRBV27
d_call: .
clone_size: many
j_call: TRBJ2-3
cdr3_nt: TGTGCCAGCAGTTTATTCGCTAGCGCGTTCCTAGGGGATACGCAGTATTTT
cdr3_aa: CASSLFASAFLGDTQYF

v_call: TRBV6-2/TRBV6-3
d_call: .
clone_size: .
j_call: TRBJ2-1
cdr3_nt: TGTGCCAGCAAACCGCCCCGAGTCGCCGGATCCTACAATGAGCAGTTCTTC
cdr3_aa: CASKPPRVAGSYNEQFF

v_call: TRBV5-1
d_call: .
clone_size: .
j_call: TRBJ2-1
cdr3_nt: TGCGCCAGCAGCTCAAAGAGGGACGGAGAGCAGTTCTTC
cdr3_aa: CASSSKRDGEQFF

v_call: TRBV9
d_call: .
clone_size: .
j_call: TRBJ2-7
cdr3_nt: TGTGCCAGCAGCGGCGATGCCAGAGACTCCTACGAGCAGTACTTC
cdr3_aa: CASSGDARDSYEQYF

v_call: TRBV2
d_call: .
clone_size: .
j_call: TRBJ2-5
cdr3_nt: TGTGCCAGCAGTGTACGTCCAGTCCAAGAGACCCAGTACTTC
cdr3_aa: CASSVRPVQETQYF

v_call: TRBV13
d_call: TRBD1
clone_size: many
j_call: TRBJ2-7
cdr3_nt: TGTGCCAGCAGCCTGAACCGACAGGGCGAGCAGTACTTC
cdr3_aa: CASSLNRQGEQYF

v_call: TRBV27
d_call: .
clone_size: .
j_call: TRBJ1-2
cdr3_nt: TGTGCCAGCAGTTACGGGGGCAAGGGTGATTATGGCTACACCTTC
cdr3_aa: CASSYGGKGDYGYTF

v_call: TRBV12-3/TRBV12-4
d_call: .
clone_size: many
j_call: TRBJ2-3
cdr3_nt: TGTGCCAGCAGTTTCCGGGATACGCAGTATTTT
cdr3_aa: CASSFRDTQYF

v_call: TRBV20-1
d_call: .
clone_size: many
j_call: TRBJ2-5
cdr3_nt: TGCAGTGCTAGAGGTGCCAGCCCAGAGACCCAGTACTTC
cdr3_aa: CSARGASPETQYF

v_call: TRBV7-9
d_call: TRBD1
clone_size: few
j_call: TRBJ2-3
cdr3_nt: TGTGCCAGCAGCTCCCCTCTGACAGGGGTACCCACAGATACGCAGTATTTT
cdr3_aa: CASSSPLTGVPTDTQYF

v_call: TRBV10-3
d_call: .
clone_size: many
j_call: TRBJ2-7
cdr3_nt: TGTGCCATCAGTGGGACTCCCTACGAGCAGTACTTC
cdr3_aa: CAISGTPYEQYF